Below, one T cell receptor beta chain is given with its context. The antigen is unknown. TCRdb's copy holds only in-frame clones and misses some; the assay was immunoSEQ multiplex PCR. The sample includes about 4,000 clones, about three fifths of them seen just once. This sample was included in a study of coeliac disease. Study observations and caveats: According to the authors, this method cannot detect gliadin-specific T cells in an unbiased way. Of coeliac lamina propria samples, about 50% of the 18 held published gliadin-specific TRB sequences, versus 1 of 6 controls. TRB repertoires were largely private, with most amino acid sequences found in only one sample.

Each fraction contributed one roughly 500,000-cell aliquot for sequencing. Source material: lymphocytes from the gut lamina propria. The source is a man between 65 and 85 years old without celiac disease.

The CDR3 loop reads CASTLRDRGTDTQYF. CDR3 DNA: TGTGCCAGCACCCTCCGGGACAGGGGAACAGATACGCAGTATTTT. This chain links TRBV27 with TRBJ2-3, with 10 nucleotides matching TRBD1. This CDR3 is 15 amino acids long. Per germline, CDR1 MNHEY and CDR2 SMNVEV (reference sequence). The trim removed 7 bases at V and 3 bases at J, leaving 7 bases unmatched.